This T cell receptor beta chain emerged from a study of cytomegalovirus exposure and HLA in healthy donors. Study results and caveats: Later analysis demonstrated an association between a missense DCLRE1C variant and TCR beta V- and J-gene trimming. The study recorded more than 150 TCR beta chains that were cytomegalovirus-associated. The classifier, whose performance was assessed in both the original and validation cohorts, reportedly diagnosed cytomegalovirus status with high specificity and sensitivity.

With 60 Vbeta and 13 Jbeta primers, the PCR was carried out. The method was immunoSEQ multiplex PCR; TCRdb's version includes in-frame clones alone and lacks a portion of them. The sample holds some 120,000 clones, roughly 80% seen once. Germline V CDR1 and CDR2: LNHDA, SQIVND (reference sequence). V lost 1 base to trimming and J lost 5 bases, with 5 bases between them. The CDR3 length is 12 residues. This clone was seen more than once but under ten times. Its matching antigen is unknown. The sample consisted of PBMCs. V and J are TRBV19 and TRBJ2-5; D is unclear. The TCR comes from a female donor in good health and CMV-seronegative. The CDR3: CASSIGPETQYF. In DNA, the CDR3 is TGTGCCAGTAGTATAGGGCCGGAGACCCAGTACTTC. Full variable domain (missing parts from reference TRBV19 and TRBJ2-5): DGGITQSPKYLFRKEGQNVTLSCEQNLNHDAMYWYRQDPGQGLRLIYYSQIVNDFQKGDIAEGYSVSREKKESFPLTVTSAQKNPTAFYLCASSIGPETQYFGPGTRLLVL.